The clone carrying this T cell receptor (beta chain) has at least ten counts. This sample is part of a study of low-dose radiotherapy and immunotherapy resistance in tumors. First-strand cDNA relied on TRAV- and TRBV-specific primers spanning alpha and beta chains. TCR amplification used 20 PCR cycles, a constant-region primer and a V-primer adapter. TCRdb re-derived calls from the reads in MiXCR, one entry per CDR3 protein. Of about 60,000 distinct CDR3 sequences in the sample, around 27% were seen once. Specified time point: before trial treatment. This TCR was sampled from a male donor with prostate cancer. Specimen: PBMCs, collected before treatment.

The CDR3 loop reads CASSRSGPIGPEAFF. The CDR3 bases are TGTGCCAGCAGCCGCTCGGGCCCGATCGGACCTGAAGCTTTCTTT. The chain uses TRBV14 and TRBJ1-1; D not resolved. The CDR3 extends over 15 amino acids. Trimming stripped 4 bases from V and 6 bases from J, with 18 bases between. Germline V gene data show CDR1 as SGHDN and CDR2 as FVKESK.